This T cell receptor beta chain was identified during a study of shared clonotypes between healthy human individuals. The CDR3 spans 14 residues. The germline CDR1 and CDR2 sequences are MGHDK and SYGVNS. Trimming took 2 bases from V and 0 from J, leaving 5 bases between them. Using immunoSEQ multiplex PCR, the repertoire was profiled, and TCRdb retains in-frame clones only, with some absent. Of about 96,000 clones listed, almost 70% are singletons. This clone was found a few times. This sequence was found in a man aged 25-45 years in good health. The J gene is TRBJ2-4, the V gene TRBV25-1, with no clear D. Material for sequencing was memory CD8+ T cells sorted from blood. Subset defined: CD45RO+ cells pooled with CCR7-negative TemRA cells. The DNA of the CDR3 is TGTGCCAGCAGTGAAGGGGTAGCCAAAAACATTCAGTACTTC. Its protein product is CASSEGVAKNIQYF.